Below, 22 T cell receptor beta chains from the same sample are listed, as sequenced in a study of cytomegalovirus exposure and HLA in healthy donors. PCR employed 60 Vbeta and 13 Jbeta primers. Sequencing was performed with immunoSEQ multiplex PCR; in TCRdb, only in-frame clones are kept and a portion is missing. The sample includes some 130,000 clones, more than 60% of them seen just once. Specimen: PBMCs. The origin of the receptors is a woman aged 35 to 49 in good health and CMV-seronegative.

The CDR3 bases are TGTGCCAGCAGTCCCCAAACAGGGGGCAGACTGTTTTTT. Its translation: CASSPQTGGRLFF. This sequence joins TRBV27 and TRBJ1-4; TRBD1 matches 9 bases. V was pared by 5 bases and J by 13 bases, with 8 bases of the junction left unmatched. The CDR3 contains 13 residues. Germline V gene sequence: CDR1 MNHEY, CDR2 SMNVEV (reference sequence).

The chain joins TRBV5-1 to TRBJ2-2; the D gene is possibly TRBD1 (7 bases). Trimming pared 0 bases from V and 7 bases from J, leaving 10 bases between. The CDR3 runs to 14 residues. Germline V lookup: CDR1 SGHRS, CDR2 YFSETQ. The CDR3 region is CASSLGQGGGELFF. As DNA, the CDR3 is TGCGCCAGCAGCTTGGGACAGGGAGGCGGGGAGCTGTTTTTT. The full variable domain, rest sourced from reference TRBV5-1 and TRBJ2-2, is KAGVTQTPRYLIKTRGQQVTLSCSPISGHRSVSWYQQTPGQGLQFLFEYFSETQRNKGNFPGRFSGRQFSNSRSEMNVSTLELGDSALYLCASSLGQGGGELFFGEGSRLTVL.

CDR3 sequence: CSAGLAGGRGEQYF. CDR3 sequence (DNA): TGCAGCGCGGGACTAGCGGGTGGCCGGGGCGAGCAGTACTTC. The rearrangement uses TRBV29-1 and TRBJ2-7; 12 nucleotides agree with TRBD2. The junction had 10 bases not matched to a gene; V was cut back by 7 bases and J by 6 bases. The germline gives CDR1 SQVTM, CDR2 ANQGSEA. CDR3 length equals 14 residues.

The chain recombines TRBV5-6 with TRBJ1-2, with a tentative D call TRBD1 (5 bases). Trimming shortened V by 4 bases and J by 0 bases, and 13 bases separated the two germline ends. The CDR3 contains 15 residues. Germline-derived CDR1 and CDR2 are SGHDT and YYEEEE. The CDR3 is CASSGPTAPNYGYTF. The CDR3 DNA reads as TGTGCCAGCAGCGGACCGACAGCTCCTAACTATGGCTACACCTTC.

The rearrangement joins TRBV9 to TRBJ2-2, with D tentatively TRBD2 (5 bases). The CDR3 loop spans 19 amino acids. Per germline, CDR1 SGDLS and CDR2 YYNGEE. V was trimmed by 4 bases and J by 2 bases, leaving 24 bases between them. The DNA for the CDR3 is TGTGCCAGCAGCACCCGTAGCAAGGGAGCGTCGGGTAACACCGGGGAGCTGTTTTTT. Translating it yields CASSTRSKGASGNTGELFF.

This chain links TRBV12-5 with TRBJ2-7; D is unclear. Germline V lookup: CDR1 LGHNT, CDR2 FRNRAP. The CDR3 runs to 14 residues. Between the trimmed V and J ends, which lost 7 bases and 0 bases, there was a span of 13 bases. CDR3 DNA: TGTGCTAGTGCCCCAAGCAGGAACTCCTACGAGCAGTACTTC. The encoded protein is CASAPSRNSYEQYF.

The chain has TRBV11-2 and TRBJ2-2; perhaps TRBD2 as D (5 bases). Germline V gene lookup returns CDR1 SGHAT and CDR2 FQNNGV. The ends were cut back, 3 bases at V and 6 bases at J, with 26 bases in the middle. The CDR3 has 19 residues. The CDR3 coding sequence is TGTGCCAGCAGCTTCGGGCGGTGGGAGCCCGATCGGAGCGCCGGGGAGCTGTTTTTT. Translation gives CASSFGRWEPDRSAGELFF.

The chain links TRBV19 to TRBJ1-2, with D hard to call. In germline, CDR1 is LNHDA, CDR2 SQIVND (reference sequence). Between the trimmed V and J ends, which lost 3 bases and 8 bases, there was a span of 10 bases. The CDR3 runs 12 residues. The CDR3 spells CASSIGGPGYTF. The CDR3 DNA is TGTGCCAGTAGTATCGGAGGGCCCGGCTACACCTTC.

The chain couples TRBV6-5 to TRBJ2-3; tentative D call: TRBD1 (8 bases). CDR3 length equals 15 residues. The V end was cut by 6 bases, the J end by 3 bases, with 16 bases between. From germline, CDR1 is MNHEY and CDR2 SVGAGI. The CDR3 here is CASSLQGGPTDTQYF. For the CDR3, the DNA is TGTGCCAGCAGCTTACAGGGGGGGCCGACAGATACGCAGTATTTT.

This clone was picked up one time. CDR3 loop: CASSAHQSKGSQPQHF. CDR3 DNA: TGTGCCAGCAGCGCCCACCAGTCTAAAGGGAGCCAGCCCCAGCATTTT. The gene calls are TRBV9 and TRBJ1-5; no reliable D call. The CDR3 has 16 residues. Trimming shortened V by 3 bases and J by 7 bases, and 20 bases separated the two germline ends. Germline values: CDR1 SGDLS, CDR2 YYNGEE. The entire variable domain, with the rest obtained from reference TRBV9 and TRBJ1-5, is as follows: DSGVTQTPKHLITATGQRVTLRCSPRSGDLSVYWYQQSLDQGLQFLIQYYNGEERAKGNILERFSAQQFPDLHSELNLSSLELGDSALYFCASSAHQSKGSQPQHFGDGTRLSIL.

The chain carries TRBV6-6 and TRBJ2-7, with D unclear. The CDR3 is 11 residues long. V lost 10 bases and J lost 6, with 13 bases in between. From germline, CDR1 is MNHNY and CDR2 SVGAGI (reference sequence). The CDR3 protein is CATTNGPEQYF. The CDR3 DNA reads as TGTGCCACAACTAATGGCCCCGAGCAGTACTTC.

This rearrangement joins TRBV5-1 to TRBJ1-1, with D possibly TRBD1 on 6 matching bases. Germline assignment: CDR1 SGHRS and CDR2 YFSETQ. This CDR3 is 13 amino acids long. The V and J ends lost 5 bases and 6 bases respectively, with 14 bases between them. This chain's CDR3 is CASSRDIGAEAFF. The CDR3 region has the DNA TGCGCCAGCAGTCGGGACATAGGAGCTGAAGCTTTCTTT. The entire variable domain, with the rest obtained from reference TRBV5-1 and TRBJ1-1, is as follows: KAGVTQTPRYLIKTRGQQVTLSCSPISGHRSVSWYQQTPGQGLQFLFEYFSETQRNKGNFPGRFSGRQFSNSRSEMNVSTLELGDSALYLCASSRDIGAEAFFGQGTRLTVV.

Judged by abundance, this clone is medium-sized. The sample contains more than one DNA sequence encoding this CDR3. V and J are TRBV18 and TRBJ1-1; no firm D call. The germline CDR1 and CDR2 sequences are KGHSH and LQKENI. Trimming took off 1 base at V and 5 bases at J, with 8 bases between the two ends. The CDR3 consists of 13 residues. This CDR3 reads CASSPQGGTEAFF. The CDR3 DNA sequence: TGTGCCAGCTCACCACAGGGAGGAACTGAAGCTTTCTTT.

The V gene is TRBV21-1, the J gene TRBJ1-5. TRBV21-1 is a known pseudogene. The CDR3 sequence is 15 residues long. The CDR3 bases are TGTGCCAGCACCGAGGAGGGAATGTGTAATCAGCCCCAGCATTTT. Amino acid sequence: CASTEEGMCNQPQHF.

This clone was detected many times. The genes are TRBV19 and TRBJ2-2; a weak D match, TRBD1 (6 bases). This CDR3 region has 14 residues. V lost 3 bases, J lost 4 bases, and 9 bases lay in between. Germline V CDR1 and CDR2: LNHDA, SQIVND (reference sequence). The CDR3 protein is CASSIGQSTGELFF. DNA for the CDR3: TGTGCCAGTAGTATTGGACAGAGCACCGGGGAGCTGTTTTTT.

The chain's CDR3 is CAISAASGASDTQYF. CDR3 in DNA: TGTGCCATCTCCGCGGCTAGCGGGGCCTCAGATACGCAGTATTTT. The chain links TRBV7-2 to TRBJ2-3; 9 positions agree with TRBD2. V was clipped by 10 bases and J by 4 bases; unmatched bases: 12. This CDR3 has 15 residues. Germline CDR1 is SGHTA and CDR2 is FQGNSA.

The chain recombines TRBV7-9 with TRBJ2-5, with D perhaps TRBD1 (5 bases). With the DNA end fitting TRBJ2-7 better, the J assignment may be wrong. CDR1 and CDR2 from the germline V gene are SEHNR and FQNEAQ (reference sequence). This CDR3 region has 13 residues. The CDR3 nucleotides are TGTGCCAGCAGCGTCACAGGAGTCTACGAGCAGTACTTC. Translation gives CASSVTGVYEQYF.

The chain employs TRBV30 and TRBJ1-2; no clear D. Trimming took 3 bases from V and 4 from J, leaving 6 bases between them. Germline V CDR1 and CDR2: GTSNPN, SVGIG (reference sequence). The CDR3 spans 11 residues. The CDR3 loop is CAWSLSYGYTF. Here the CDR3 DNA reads TGTGCCTGGAGCCTCAGCTATGGCTACACCTTC. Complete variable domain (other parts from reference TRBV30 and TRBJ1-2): SQTIHQWPATLVQPVGSPLSLECTVEGTSNPNLYWYRQAAGRGLQLLFYSVGIGQISSEVPQNLSASRPQDRQFILSSKKLLLSDSGFYLCAWSLSYGYTFGSGTRLTVV.

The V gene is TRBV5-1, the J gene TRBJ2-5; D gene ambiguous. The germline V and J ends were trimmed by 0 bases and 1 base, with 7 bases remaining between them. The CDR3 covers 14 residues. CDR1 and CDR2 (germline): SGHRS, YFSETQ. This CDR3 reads CASSLVVGQETQYF. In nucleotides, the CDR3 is TGCGCCAGCAGCTTGGTTGTCGGCCAAGAGACCCAGTACTTC. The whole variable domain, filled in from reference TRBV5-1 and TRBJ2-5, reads KAGVTQTPRYLIKTRGQQVTLSCSPISGHRSVSWYQQTPGQGLQFLFEYFSETQRNKGNFPGRFSGRQFSNSRSEMNVSTLELGDSALYLCASSLVVGQETQYFGPGTRLLVL.

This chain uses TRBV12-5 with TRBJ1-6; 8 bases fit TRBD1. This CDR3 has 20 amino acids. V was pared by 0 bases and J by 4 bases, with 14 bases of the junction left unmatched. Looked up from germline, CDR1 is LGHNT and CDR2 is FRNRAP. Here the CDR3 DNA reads TGTGCTAGTGGTTTGGTACCGTGGACAGGGTCCTTTCTTTATAATTCACCCCTCCACTTT. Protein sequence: CASGLVPWTGSFLYNSPLHF.

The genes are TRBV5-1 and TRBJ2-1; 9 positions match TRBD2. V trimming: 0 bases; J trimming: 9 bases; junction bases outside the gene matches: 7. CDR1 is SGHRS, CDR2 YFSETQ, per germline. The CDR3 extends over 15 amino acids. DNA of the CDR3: TGCGCCAGCAGCTTGGGGAGCGGGGGGCCAAGTGAGCAGTTCTTC. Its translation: CASSLGSGGPSEQFF.

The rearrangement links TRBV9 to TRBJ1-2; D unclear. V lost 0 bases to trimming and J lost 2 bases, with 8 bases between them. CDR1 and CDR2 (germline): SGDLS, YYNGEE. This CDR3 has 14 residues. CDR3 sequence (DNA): TGTGCCAGCAGCGTAGCTCCAGAAAACTATGGCTACACCTTC. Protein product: CASSVAPENYGYTF.